Listed here are 30 T cell receptor beta chains from one sample, sequenced in a study of cytomegalovirus exposure and HLA in healthy donors. PCR was performed using 60 Vbeta and 13 Jbeta primers. Profiling relied on immunoSEQ multiplex PCR, and the TCRdb table lists in-frame clones only, not all of them. The repertoire includes about 100,000 clones, roughly 80% of them detected once, and about 7% sits in the top ten. The sample consisted of PBMCs. These receptors originate from a man in his forties in good health and CMV-seropositive.

The gene calls are TRBV6-1 and TRBJ1-2; 8 positions agree with TRBD1. CDR1 MNHNS and CDR2 SASEGT come from the germline V gene. The CDR3 contains 15 residues. Trimming removed 1 base from V and 7 bases from J; junction bases left unmatched: 8. CDR3 nucleotide sequence: TGTGCCAGCAGTGAAGTCCCAGGGGGCGCTTGTGGCTACACCTTC. Protein product: CASSEVPGGACGYTF.

This clone was seen a handful of times. The rearrangement links TRBV19 to TRBJ1-4; perhaps TRBD1 as D (6 bases). Trimming took 4 bases from V and 6 from J, leaving 9 bases between them. This CDR3 is built from 13 residues. Germline assignment: CDR1 LNHDA and CDR2 SQIVND (reference sequence). CDR3 loop: CASSTWGHEKLFF. DNA of the CDR3: TGTGCCAGTAGTACCTGGGGGCATGAAAAACTGTTTTTT.

This clone came up a few times. The CDR3 loop reads CASSLARDRTYEQYF. CDR3 bases: TGTGCCAGCAGCCTGGCCCGGGACAGAACCTACGAGCAGTACTTC. V usage is TRBV7-8 and J usage is TRBJ2-7; 7 bases match TRBD1. Germline CDR1 reads SGHVS; CDR2 reads FQNEAQ. The J segment lost 2 bases and the V segment lost 5 bases, leaving 9 bases of the junction unmatched. CDR3 length: 15 amino acids. Full variable domain (remainder filled in from reference TRBV7-8 and TRBJ2-7): GAGVSQSPRYKVAKRGQDVALRCDPISGHVSLFWYQQALGQGPEFLTYFQNEAQLDKSGLPSDRFFAERPEGSVSTLKIQRTQQEDSAVYLCASSLARDRTYEQYFGPGTRLTVT.

V is TRBV14 and J is TRBJ1-2; TRBD1 matches at 8 bases. Unmatched junction bases numbered 7, after V lost 2 bases and J lost 8 bases. This CDR3 contains 14 residues. Germline values: CDR1 SGHDN, CDR2 FVKESK. The CDR3 sequence: CASSQYQGAGGYTF. In nucleotides, the CDR3 is TGTGCCAGCAGCCAATATCAGGGGGCGGGCGGCTACACCTTC.

The J gene is TRBJ1-4, the V gene TRBV7-6; TRBD1 agrees at 9 bases. The CDR3 extends over 17 amino acids. Trimming removed 5 bases from V and 1 base from J; junction bases left unmatched: 8. The germline V gene encodes CDR1 SGHVS and CDR2 FNYEAQ. For the CDR3, the DNA is TGTGCCAGCAGCCCTGGACAGGGGAGGAGAACTAATGAAAAACTGTTTTTT. Its protein is CASSPGQGRRTNEKLFF.

The V call is TRBV29-1, the J call TRBJ1-2; the match to TRBD1 covers 7 bases. Per the germline V gene, CDR1 is SQVTM and CDR2 is ANQGSEA. The CDR3 covers 12 residues. V shed 4 bases, J shed 6 bases, and the junction held 5 bases outside the gene matches. The CDR3: CSVVLTGHGYTF. In DNA, the CDR3 is TGCAGCGTTGTCTTGACAGGGCATGGCTACACCTTC.

The J gene is TRBJ1-4, the V gene TRBV7-6; D not resolved. From germline, CDR1 is SGHVS and CDR2 FNYEAQ. The length of the CDR3 is 14 residues. The V end was cut by 5 bases, the J end by 7 bases, with 14 bases between. CDR3 in amino acids: CASSRVGLSEKLFF. CDR3 bases: TGTGCCAGCAGCCGCGTCGGGTTGTCTGAAAAACTGTTTTTT.

This chain joins TRBV7-9 and TRBJ1-1, with 10 positions matching TRBD1. Trimming removed 4 bases from V and 0 bases from J; junction bases left unmatched: 8. Germline assignment: CDR1 SEHNR and CDR2 FQNEAQ (reference sequence). This CDR3 contains 17 residues. The DNA of the CDR3 is TGTGCCAGCAGCTCCCTGCGGACAGGGGGGGTGAACACTGAAGCTTTCTTT. Its translation: CASSSLRTGGVNTEAFF.

This chain links TRBV28 with TRBJ2-3, with TRBD1 matching 8 bases. The CDR3 runs 20 residues. The V segment lost 7 bases and the J segment 2 bases; nucleotides outside the gene matches: 23. Looked up from germline, CDR1 is MDHEN and CDR2 is SYDVKM. This CDR3 reads CASNVVPGWGDRRNTDTQYF. The CDR3 DNA is TGTGCCAGCAATGTGGTGCCGGGGTGGGGGGACAGGCGAAACACAGATACGCAGTATTTT. Supplemented by reference TRBV28 and TRBJ2-3, the full variable domain reads DVKVTQSSRYLVKRTGEKVFLECVQDMDHENMFWYRQDPGLGLRLIYFSYDVKMKEKGDIPEGYSVSREKKERFSLILESASTNQTSMYLCASNVVPGWGDRRNTDTQYFGPGTRLTVL.

This chain links TRBV5-1 with TRBJ2-5, with D tentatively TRBD2 (5 bases). Germline V gives CDR1 SGHRS, CDR2 YFSETQ. The CDR3 sequence is 14 residues long. Trimming took 0 bases from V and 1 from J, leaving 7 bases between them. DNA of the CDR3: TGCGCCAGCAGCTTGGCTAGCTCCCAAGAGACCCAGTACTTC. It specifies CASSLASSQETQYF.

The chain is built from TRBV5-4 and TRBJ2-5; tentatively, D is TRBD2 (6 bases). V was trimmed by 7 bases and J by 1 base, leaving 11 bases between them. CDR1 SGHNT and CDR2 YYREEE come from the germline V gene (reference sequence). The CDR3 has 13 amino acids. The CDR3 is CASGRERQETQYF. The CDR3 DNA reads TGTGCCAGCGGACGGGAGCGCCAAGAGACCCAGTACTTC.

In DNA, the CDR3 is TGTGCCAGCAGCGGCGGACAGGGCTCCTACAATGAGCAGTTCTTC. Protein product: CASSGGQGSYNEQFF. The genes are TRBV7-3 and TRBJ2-1, with TRBD1 matching over 8 bases. After removal of 5 bases from V and 0 bases from J, the junction contained 3 bases not matched to a gene. This CDR3 region has 15 residues. Germline-derived CDR1 and CDR2 are SGHTA and FQGTGA.

The CDR3: CASRAGQGADGYTF. The CDR3 nucleotides are TGCGCCAGCAGGGCGGGACAGGGGGCGGATGGCTACACCTTC. This chain links TRBV5-1 with TRBJ1-2; 12 bases are shared with TRBD1. The germline V gene encodes CDR1 SGHRS and CDR2 YFSETQ. CDR3 length: 14 amino acids. V gave up 5 bases and J gave up 6 bases; unmatched junction bases: 5. Full variable domain (missing parts from reference TRBV5-1 and TRBJ1-2): KAGVTQTPRYLIKTRGQQVTLSCSPISGHRSVSWYQQTPGQGLQFLFEYFSETQRNKGNFPGRFSGRQFSNSRSEMNVSTLELGDSALYLCASRAGQGADGYTFGSGTRLTVV.

The rearrangement links TRBV7-9 to TRBJ2-2; 9 bases agree with TRBD1. The CDR3 has 15 residues. The trim removed 5 bases at V and 5 bases at J, leaving 6 bases unmatched. From germline, CDR1 is SEHNR and CDR2 FQNEAQ (reference sequence). In nucleotides, the CDR3 is TGTGCCAGCAGCAACGACGACAGGGGGACCGGGGAGCTGTTTTTT. Translation gives CASSNDDRGTGELFF.

CDR3 sequence: CASNSQKYSNQPQHF. In nucleotides, the CDR3 is TGTGCCAGTAATTCACAGAAATATAGCAATCAGCCCCAGCATTTT. The chain links TRBV19 to TRBJ1-5; D gene unclear. This CDR3 is built from 15 residues. From germline, CDR1 is LNHDA and CDR2 SQIVND (reference sequence). Trimming left V 7 bases short and J 0 bases short, with 13 bases between.

At least ten counts were recorded for this clone. The V call is TRBV7-9, the J call TRBJ1-2; the D gene is possibly TRBD1 (5 bases). The CDR3 runs to 13 residues. CDR1 SEHNR and CDR2 FQNEAQ come from the germline V gene (reference sequence). V was trimmed by 5 bases and J by 3 bases, leaving 10 bases between them. The CDR3 nucleotides are TGTGCCAGCAGCATAGGGGCAGACTATGGCTACACCTTC. Amino acids: CASSIGADYGYTF.

CDR3 loop: CASSLSPRGGYGYTF. CDR3 coding DNA: TGTGCCAGCAGTTTATCCCCCAGGGGAGGGTATGGCTACACCTTC. The V and J genes are TRBV27 and TRBJ1-2; D may be TRBD1 (6 bases). CDR3 size: 15 residues. Trimming took 0 bases from V and 5 from J, leaving 13 bases between them. Looked up from germline, CDR1 is MNHEY and CDR2 is SMNVEV (reference sequence).

V is TRBV5-6 and J is TRBJ2-7; no firm D call. Trimming removed 4 bases from V and 3 bases from J, with 14 bases in between. CDR3 length: 14 residues. Germline V gene data show CDR1 as SGHDT and CDR2 as YYEEEE. CDR3 in DNA: TGTGCCAGCAGCCCCGGCGGTATAGTCTACGAGCAGTACTTC. Its translation: CASSPGGIVYEQYF.

The chain recombines TRBV7-3 with TRBJ1-1; D is undetermined. Germline CDR1 SGHTA, CDR2 FQGTGA. Trimming removed 5 bases from V and 3 bases from J, with 7 bases in between. The CDR3 totals 12 residues. The CDR3 nucleotides are TGTGCCAGCAGCCCAGGTCACACTGAAGCTTTCTTT. It encodes CASSPGHTEAFF.

The V gene is TRBV6-6, the J gene TRBJ2-2; D perhaps matches TRBD2 (6 bases). CDR3 length: 16 residues. CDR1 is MNHNY and CDR2 is SVGAGI in the germline V gene (reference sequence). Trimming removed 3 bases at V and 0 bases at J, with 11 bases between. The CDR3 nucleotides are TGTGCCAGCAGTTATGCCACGGGGGCGAACACCGGGGAGCTGTTTTTT. It translates to CASSYATGANTGELFF.

The CDR3 DNA reads as TGTGCCAGCAGCCGGAAAGCGGGGGGCACAGATACGCAGTATTTT. Translation: CASSRKAGGTDTQYF. V is TRBV7-2 and J is TRBJ2-3; 8 bases map to TRBD2. The germline CDR1 and CDR2 sequences are SGHTA and FQGNSA. The CDR3 has 15 residues. V lost 5 bases, J lost 1 base, and 5 bases stayed unmatched.

This chain uses TRBV10-3 with TRBJ2-6; 12 positions match TRBD2. Germline-derived CDR1 and CDR2 are ENHRY and SYGVKD. Trimming cost V 11 bases and J 3 bases; bases outside gene matches: 11. This CDR3 is built from 17 residues. CDR3 in DNA: TGTGCCGCCTCTAGCGGGAGGGCCTTAGGTGGGGCCAACGTCCTGACTTTC. It is translated as CAASSGRALGGANVLTF.

This clone was seen only a few times. The V and J genes are TRBV4-1 and TRBJ1-4; perhaps TRBD1 as D (6 bases). Trimming shortened V by 3 bases and J by 4 bases, and 15 bases separated the two germline ends. Per germline, CDR1 MGHRA and CDR2 YSYEKL. The CDR3 is 16 residues long. CDR3 sequence reads: CASSQPPGHGNEKLFF. In DNA form, the CDR3 reads TGCGCCAGCAGCCAGCCGCCGGGACATGGTAATGAAAAACTGTTTTTT.

This rearrangement joins TRBV7-2 to TRBJ1-5; TRBD1 matches at 8 bases. V gave up 1 base and J gave up 7 bases; unmatched junction bases: 6. The germline CDR1 and CDR2 sequences are SGHTA and FQGNSA. This CDR3 has 15 residues. DNA of the CDR3: TGTGCCAGCAGCTTAGGGACAGGGATCTACCAGCCCCAGCATTTT. Protein product: CASSLGTGIYQPQHF.

A single count supports this clone. The chain carries TRBV12-5 and TRBJ2-7; 7 positions agree with TRBD2. After removal of 1 base from V and 6 bases from J, the junction contained 6 bases not matched to a gene. CDR3 length equals 14 residues. Germline V gives CDR1 LGHNT, CDR2 FRNRAP. CDR3 sequence reads: CASGLASGTTEQYF. In DNA form, the CDR3 reads TGTGCTAGTGGTTTGGCTAGCGGTACTACCGAGCAGTACTTC. The full variable domain, completed using reference TRBV12-5 and TRBJ2-7, is DARVTQTPRHKVTEMGQEVTMRCQPILGHNTVFWYRQTMMQGLELLAYFRNRAPLDDSGMPKDRFSAEMPDATLATLKIQPSEPRDSAVYFCASGLASGTTEQYFGPGTRLTVT.

The chain combines TRBV5-4 with TRBJ2-7; perhaps TRBD2 as D (5 bases). Trimming cost V 4 bases and J 5 bases, with 19 bases left between them. The germline V gene encodes CDR1 SGHNT and CDR2 YYREEE (reference sequence). The CDR3 totals 15 residues. CDR3 nucleotide sequence: TGTGCCAGCAGCCGAGACTACCACCTGGCCGACGAGCAGTACTTC. It encodes CASSRDYHLADEQYF.

This clone appeared a few times. The junction does not match germline at one end; this may be a read error. V is TRBV19 and J is TRBJ2-7; tentatively, D is TRBD1 (5 bases). The CDR3 totals 15 residues. CDR1 is LNHDA and CDR2 is SQIVND in the germline V gene (reference sequence). The CDR3 loop is CASSTTHSQTAPTDF. Here the CDR3 DNA reads TGTGCCAGTAGTACCACCCACTCCCAGACAGCCCCTACGGACTTC. Looking up the rest from reference TRBV19 and TRBJ2-7 gives the full variable domain: DGGITQSPKYLFRKEGQNVTLSCEQNLNHDAMYWYRQDPGQGLRLIYYSQIVNDFQKGDIAEGYSVSREKKESFPLTVTSAQKNPTAFYLCASSTTHSQTAPTDFGPGTRLTVT.

V usage is TRBV4-1 and J usage is TRBJ2-3, with unresolved D. Per germline, CDR1 MGHRA and CDR2 YSYEKL. Between the trimmed V and J ends, which lost 4 bases and 5 bases, there was a span of 10 bases. The CDR3 consists of 13 residues. As DNA, the CDR3 is TGCGCCAGCAGCCGGCTAGTCGGAGATACGCAGTATTTT. This codes for CASSRLVGDTQYF.

This clone has only one observation. V and J are TRBV13 and TRBJ1-1; weak D call: TRBD1 (5 bases). The CDR3 sequence is 12 residues long. Germline V gene lookup returns CDR1 PRHDT and CDR2 FYEKMQ (reference sequence). The ends were cut back, 3 bases at V and 7 bases at J, with 9 bases in the middle. The CDR3 region is CASSLTVNEAFF. CDR3 nucleotide sequence: TGTGCCAGCAGCTTGACAGTTAATGAAGCTTTCTTT.

The chain is built from TRBV10-2 and TRBJ2-7; D might be TRBD1 (5 bases). Trimming left V 8 bases short and J 7 bases short, with 15 bases between. This CDR3 has 12 residues. The germline gives CDR1 WSHSY, CDR2 SAAADI. CDR3: CASQDQQGEQYF. The CDR3 coding sequence is TGCGCCAGCCAGGATCAGCAGGGAGAGCAGTACTTC.